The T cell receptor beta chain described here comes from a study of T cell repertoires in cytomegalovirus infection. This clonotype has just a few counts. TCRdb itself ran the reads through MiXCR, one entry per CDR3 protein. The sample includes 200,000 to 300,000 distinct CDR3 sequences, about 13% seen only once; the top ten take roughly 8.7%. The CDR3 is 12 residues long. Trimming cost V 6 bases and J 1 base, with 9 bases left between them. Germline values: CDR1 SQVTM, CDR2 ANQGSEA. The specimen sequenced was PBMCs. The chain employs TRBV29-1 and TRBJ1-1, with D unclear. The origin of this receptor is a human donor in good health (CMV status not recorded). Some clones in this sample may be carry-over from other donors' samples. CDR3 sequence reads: CSVFGPNTEAFF. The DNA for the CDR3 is TGCAGCGTGTTTGGACCGAACACTGAAGCTTTCTTT.